A selection of T cell receptor beta chains follows, all from one sample in a study of blood T cell repertoires in COVID-19. Sequencing was performed with immunoSEQ multiplex PCR; in TCRdb, only in-frame clones are kept and a portion is missing. The top ten hold about 3% of the sample, which has 200,000 to 250,000 clones, around 88% seen once. The sample consisted of peripheral blood. The receptors shown here come from a woman between 25 and 40 years old who had recovered from COVID-19. CDR3s include the opening cysteine and the closing phenylalanine or tryptophan. The order of the fields is J gene, D gene, clone size, V gene, CDR3 DNA, CDR3 protein. The D gene is left open where the match is weak. The size of a clone is reported for some rows only, either as once, few or many, or as a class for expanded clones.

>TRBJ1-5|NA|NA|TRBV6-5
TGTGCCAGCTGTACAAGGAGATATAGCAATCAGCCCCAGCATTTT
CASCTRRYSNQPQHF
>TRBJ2-5|NA|NA|TRBV15
TGTGCCACCAGCAGAGATGGGGGACATCAAGAGACCCAGTACTTC
CATSRDGGHQETQYF
>TRBJ2-1|TRBD1|once|TRBV7-9
TGTGCCAGCAGCCCCACTCGGACAGGACCCAATGAGCAGTTCTTC
CASSPTRTGPNEQFF
>TRBJ2-5|NA|NA|TRBV2
TGTGCCAGCAGTGAAGCTCGGGGTCAGGAGACCCAGTACTTC
CASSEARGQETQYF
>TRBJ2-7|NA|NA|TRBV11-2
TGTGCCAGCAGCCCCCGAGAGAGTTACAGGGTCGGCTCCTACGAGCAGTACTTC
CASSPRESYRVGSYEQYF
>TRBJ1-4|NA|NA|TRBV3-1/TRBV3-2
TGTGCCAGCAGCAACCCCCCGGCGGGGGATAATGAAAAACTGTTTTTT
CASSNPPAGDNEKLFF
>TRBJ2-5|TRBD2|NA|TRBV11-2
TGTGCCAGCAGCTCCAGGACTAGCGTACGGGAGACCCAGTACTTC
CASSSRTSVRETQYF
>TRBJ2-4|TRBD1|once|TRBV9
TGTGCCAGCAGCGTAGGTGGCAGGGGGCATGGAAACATTCAGTACTTC
CASSVGGRGHGNIQYF
>TRBJ1-5|NA|NA|TRBV7-9
TGTGCCAGCAGCCGCCGTAAAACCCCCTATAGCAATCAGCCCCAGCATTTT
CASSRRKTPYSNQPQHF
>TRBJ2-5|TRBD1|NA|TRBV5-1
TGCGCCAGCAGTAACAGGGGGCTTCCTCAAGAGACCCAGTACTTC
CASSNRGLPQETQYF
>TRBJ1-5|TRBD1|NA|TRBV6-5
TGTGCCAGCAATTATTACAGGGGCCACAGCAATCAGCCCCAGCATTTT
CASNYYRGHSNQPQHF
>TRBJ1-4|NA|NA|TRBV2
TGTGCCAGCGAGGGTCTTAATGAAAAACTGTTTTTT
CASEGLNEKLFF
>TRBJ2-1|TRBD2|once|TRBV7-6
TGTGCCAGCAGCATAGAGCCTAGCGGGGGGACCTACAATGAGCAGTTCTTC
CASSIEPSGGTYNEQFF
>TRBJ1-4|TRBD1|NA|TRBV5-4
TGTGCCAGCAGCACGGACAGGGGATTCGAAAAACTGTTTTTT
CASSTDRGFEKLFF
>TRBJ2-7|TRBD1|once|TRBV5-1
TGCGCCAGCGCTATCCTCGAGGGGGCCAACGGAGAGCAGTACTTC
CASAILEGANGEQYF
>TRBJ2-7|NA|NA|TRBV12-3/TRBV12-4
TGTGCCAGCAGTTTAGATAGTGTCGAGCAGTACTTC
CASSLDSVEQYF